This T cell receptor (beta chain) appears in the sequencing data of a study of blood T cell repertoires in COVID-19. TCRdb's copy holds only in-frame clones and misses some; the assay was immunoSEQ multiplex PCR. The table has roughly 40,000 clones, 65% to 90% seen once; the top ten hold nearly 10%. V dropped 7 bases and J dropped 0; count of bases not matched to a gene: 6. The CDR3 covers 15 residues. Looked up from germline, CDR1 is LNHDA and CDR2 is SQIVND (reference sequence). The sequencing sample was made of peripheral blood. The rearrangement joins TRBV19 to TRBJ1-1; 9 bases are shared with TRBD1. This clonotype originated in a human donor in a cohort sampled during active COVID-19. DNA of the CDR3: TGTGCCAGTACCTACAGGGGGCCGATGAACACTGAAGCTTTCTTT. This gives the protein CASTYRGPMNTEAFF.